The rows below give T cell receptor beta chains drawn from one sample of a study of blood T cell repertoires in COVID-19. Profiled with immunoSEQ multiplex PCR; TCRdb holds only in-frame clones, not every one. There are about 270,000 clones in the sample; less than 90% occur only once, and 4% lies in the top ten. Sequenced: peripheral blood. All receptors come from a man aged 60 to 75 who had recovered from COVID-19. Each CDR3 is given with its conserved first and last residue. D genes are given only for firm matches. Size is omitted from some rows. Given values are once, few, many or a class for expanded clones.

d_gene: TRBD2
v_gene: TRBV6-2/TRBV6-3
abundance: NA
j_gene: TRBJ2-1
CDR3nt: TGTGCCAGCAGTTACTCGACGAGCGGGGGGGTTTACAATGAGCAGTTCTTC
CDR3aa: CASSYSTSGGVYNEQFF

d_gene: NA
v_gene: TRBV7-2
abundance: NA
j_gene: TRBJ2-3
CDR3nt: TGTGCCAGCACCCCGACGGGGGAGACGCAGTATTTT
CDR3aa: CASTPTGETQYF

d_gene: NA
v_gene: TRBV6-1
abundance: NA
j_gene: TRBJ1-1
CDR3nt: TGTGCCAGCAGTGACAGGCCCCCGAACACTGAAGCTTTCTTT
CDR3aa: CASSDRPPNTEAFF

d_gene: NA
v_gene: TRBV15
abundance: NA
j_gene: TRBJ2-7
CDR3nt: TGTGCCACCAGCAGAGATAGAGGAGTCTCCTACGAGCAGTACTTC
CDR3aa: CATSRDRGVSYEQYF

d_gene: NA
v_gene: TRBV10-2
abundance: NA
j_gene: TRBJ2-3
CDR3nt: TGCGCCAGCCGGGGGGCGGGGAGCACAGATACGCAGTATTTT
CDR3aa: CASRGAGSTDTQYF

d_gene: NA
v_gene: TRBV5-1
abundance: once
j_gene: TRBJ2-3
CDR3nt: TGCGCCAGCAGCTTGGGGGGGCTGGCAGATACGCAGTATTTT
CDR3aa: CASSLGGLADTQYF

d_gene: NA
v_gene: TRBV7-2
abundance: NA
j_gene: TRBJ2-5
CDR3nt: TGTGCCAGCAGCTTATCCAGGGGTGAGACCCAGTACTTC
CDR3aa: CASSLSRGETQYF

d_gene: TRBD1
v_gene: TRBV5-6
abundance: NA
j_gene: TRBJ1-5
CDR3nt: TGTGCCAGCAGCCAAACAACAGGGGGTTCGGGTCAGCCCCAGCATTTT
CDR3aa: CASSQTTGGSGQPQHF

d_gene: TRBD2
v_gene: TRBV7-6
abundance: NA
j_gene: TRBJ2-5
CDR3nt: TGTGCCAGCAGCTTAGTCGGGACTAGCGGGGGGTTCCAAGAGACCCAGTACTTC
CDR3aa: CASSLVGTSGGFQETQYF

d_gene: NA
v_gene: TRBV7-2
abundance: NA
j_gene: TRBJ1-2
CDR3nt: TGTGCCAGCAGCACACACGGGGGGTATGGCTACACCTTC
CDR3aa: CASSTHGGYGYTF

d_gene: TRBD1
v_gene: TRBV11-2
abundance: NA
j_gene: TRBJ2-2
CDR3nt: TGTGCCAGCAGTTTCCAGGGGGTGGTGGCCGGGGAGCTGTTTTTT
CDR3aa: CASSFQGVVAGELFF

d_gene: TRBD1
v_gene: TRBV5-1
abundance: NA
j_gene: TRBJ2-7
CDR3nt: TGCGCCAGCAGCTTGGCTGGAGGGACAGGGGCCCTCTACGAGCAGTACTTC
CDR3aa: CASSLAGGTGALYEQYF

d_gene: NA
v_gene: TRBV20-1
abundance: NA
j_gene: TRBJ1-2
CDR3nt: TGCAGTCCAACGGGTGGCTACACCTTC
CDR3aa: CSPTGGYTF

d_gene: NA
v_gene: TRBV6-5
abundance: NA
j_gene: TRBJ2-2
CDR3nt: TGTGCCAGCAGTATTGACAGCCACCCGTCCGGGGAGCTGTTTTTT
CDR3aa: CASSIDSHPSGELFF

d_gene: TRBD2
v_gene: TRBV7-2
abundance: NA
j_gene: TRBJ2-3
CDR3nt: TGTGCCAGCAGCTTATCCGGGGGGGCCACTTGGCCAGATACGCAGTATTTT
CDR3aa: CASSLSGGATWPDTQYF

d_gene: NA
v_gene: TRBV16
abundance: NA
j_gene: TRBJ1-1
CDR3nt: TGTGCCAGCAGCCCCCGGGGGGTTGAAGCGGCTTTCTTT
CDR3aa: CASSPRGVEAAFF

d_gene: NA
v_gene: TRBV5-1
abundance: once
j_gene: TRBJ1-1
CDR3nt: TGCGCCAGCAGCTTGGTAGGGGATAACACTGAAGCTTTCTTT
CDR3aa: CASSLVGDNTEAFF

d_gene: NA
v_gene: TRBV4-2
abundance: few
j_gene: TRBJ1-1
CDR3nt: TGTGCCAGCAGCCAGGAGGGGGGGATGACGAACACTGAAGCTTTCTTT
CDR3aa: CASSQEGGMTNTEAFF

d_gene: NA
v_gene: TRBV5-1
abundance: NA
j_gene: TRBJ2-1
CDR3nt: TGCGCCAGCAGCTTGTCTTGGCAACCAGGTGACGAGCAGTTCTTC
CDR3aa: CASSLSWQPGDEQFF

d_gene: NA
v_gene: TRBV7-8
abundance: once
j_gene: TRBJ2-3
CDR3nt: TGTGCCAGCAGCTTAGAGAATTGGCTCACAGATACGCAGTATTTT
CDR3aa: CASSLENWLTDTQYF

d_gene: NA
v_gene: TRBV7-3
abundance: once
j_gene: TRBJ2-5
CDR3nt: TGTGCCAGCAGCTTAACGGGGGCTCGGGGCCAAGAGACCCAGTACTTC
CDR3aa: CASSLTGARGQETQYF

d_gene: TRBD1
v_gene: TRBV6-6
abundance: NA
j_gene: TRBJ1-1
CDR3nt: TGTGCCAGCAGCAGACAGGGGACATCGAACACTGAAGCTTTCTTT
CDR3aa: CASSRQGTSNTEAFF

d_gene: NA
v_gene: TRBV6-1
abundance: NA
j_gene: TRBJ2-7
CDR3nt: TGTGCCAGCAGTGAAATAGAAGCGAGCCACGAGCAGTACTTC
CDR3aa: CASSEIEASHEQYF

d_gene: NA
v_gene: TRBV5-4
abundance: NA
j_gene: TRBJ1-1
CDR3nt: TGTGCCAGCAGCCTGGAGACAGAAGCTTTCTTT
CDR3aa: CASSLETEAFF

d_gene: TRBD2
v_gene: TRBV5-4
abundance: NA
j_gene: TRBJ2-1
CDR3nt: TGTGCCAGCAGCCATAGCGGGGTGAGTAATGAGCAGTTCTTC
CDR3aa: CASSHSGVSNEQFF

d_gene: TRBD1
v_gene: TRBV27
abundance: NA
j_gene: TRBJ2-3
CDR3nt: TGTGCCAGCAGTCCCCGCGGCAGGGGGACAGATACGCAGTATTTT
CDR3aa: CASSPRGRGTDTQYF

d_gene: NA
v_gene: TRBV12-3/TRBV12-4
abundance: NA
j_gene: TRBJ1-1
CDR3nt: TGTGCCAGCATCCTAGGGGGATACGCTGAAGCTTTCTTT
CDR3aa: CASILGGYAEAFF

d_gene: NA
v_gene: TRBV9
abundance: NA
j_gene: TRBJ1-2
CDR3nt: TGTGCCAGCAGCTCCCGAGCCTCGACAGGAGATAACTATGGCTACACCTTC
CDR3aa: CASSSRASTGDNYGYTF

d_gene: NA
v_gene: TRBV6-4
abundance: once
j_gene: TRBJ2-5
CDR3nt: TGTGCCAGCAGTCGGGAAGGGACTGAACAAGAGACCCAGTACTTC
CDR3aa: CASSREGTEQETQYF

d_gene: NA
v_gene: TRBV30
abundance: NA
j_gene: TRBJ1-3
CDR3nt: TGTGCCTGGAGCCGCGGATCTGGAAACACCATATATTTT
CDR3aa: CAWSRGSGNTIYF

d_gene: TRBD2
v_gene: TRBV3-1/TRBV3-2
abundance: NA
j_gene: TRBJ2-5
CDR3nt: TGTGCCAGCAGCTGGACTAGCGGGGGAGGGTGGGAGACCCAGTACTTC
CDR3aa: CASSWTSGGGWETQYF

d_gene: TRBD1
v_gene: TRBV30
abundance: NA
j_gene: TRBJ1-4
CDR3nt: TGTGCCTGGGACAGGGGCGACGCAACTAATGAAAAACTGTTTTTT
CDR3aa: CAWDRGDATNEKLFF

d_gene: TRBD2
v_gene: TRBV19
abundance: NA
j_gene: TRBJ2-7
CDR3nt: TGTGCCAGTAGTCCCCCCCCGTCCGGGGGGGTCTACGAGCAGTACTTC
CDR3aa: CASSPPPSGGVYEQYF

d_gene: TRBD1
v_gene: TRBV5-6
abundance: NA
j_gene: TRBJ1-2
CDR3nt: TGTGCCAGCAGCTCTACACAGGGGTGGGGCTACACCTTC
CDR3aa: CASSSTQGWGYTF

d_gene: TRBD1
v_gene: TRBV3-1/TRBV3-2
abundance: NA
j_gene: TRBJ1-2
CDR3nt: TGTGCCAGCAGCAATTTAGGGACAGGACCTTCGGGTGGCTACACCTTC
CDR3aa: CASSNLGTGPSGGYTF

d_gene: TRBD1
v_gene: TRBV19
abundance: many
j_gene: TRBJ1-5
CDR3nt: TGTGCCAGTAGTATAGGGGGGACAGTTAGCAATCAGCCCCAGCATTTT
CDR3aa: CASSIGGTVSNQPQHF

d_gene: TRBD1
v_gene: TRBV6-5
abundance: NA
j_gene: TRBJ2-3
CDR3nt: TGTGCCAGCACCCAGGGGGCGGTGACAGATACGCAGTATTTT
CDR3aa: CASTQGAVTDTQYF

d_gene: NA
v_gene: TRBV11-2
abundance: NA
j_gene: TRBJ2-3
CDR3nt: TGTGCCAGCAGCCGAGAGGTCTCTAGCACAGATACGCAGTATTTT
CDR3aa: CASSREVSSTDTQYF

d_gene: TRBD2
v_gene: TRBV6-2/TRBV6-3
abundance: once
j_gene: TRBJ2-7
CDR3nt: TGTGCCAGCAGTTACAGACTAGCGGAAAAGTACGAGCAGTACTTC
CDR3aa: CASSYRLAEKYEQYF

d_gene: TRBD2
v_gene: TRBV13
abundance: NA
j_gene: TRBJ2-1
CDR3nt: TGTGCCAGCAGCTTAGGGTGGACTAGCGGAACGCCTCGGGGACGCTCCTACAATGAGCAGTTCTTC
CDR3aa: CASSLGWTSGTPRGRSYNEQFF

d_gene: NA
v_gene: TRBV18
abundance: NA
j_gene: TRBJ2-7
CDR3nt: TGTGCCAGCTCACCCCCCGGGACTTACTCCTACGAGCAGTACTTC
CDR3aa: CASSPPGTYSYEQYF

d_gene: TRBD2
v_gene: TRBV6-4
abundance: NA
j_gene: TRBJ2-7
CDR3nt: TGTGCCAGCAGTGACTCGGTGGTAGCGGGGTACTACGAGCAGTACTTC
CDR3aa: CASSDSVVAGYYEQYF

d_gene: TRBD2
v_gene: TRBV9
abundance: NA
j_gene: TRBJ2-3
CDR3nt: TGTGCCAGCAGCCCCCTTTCTAGCGGGGTTTCAGATACGCAGTATTTT
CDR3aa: CASSPLSSGVSDTQYF

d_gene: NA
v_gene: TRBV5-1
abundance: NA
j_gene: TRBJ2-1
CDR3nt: TGCGCCAGCAGACGGGGGGCGTCTTACAATGAGCAGTTCTTC
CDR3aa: CASRRGASYNEQFF

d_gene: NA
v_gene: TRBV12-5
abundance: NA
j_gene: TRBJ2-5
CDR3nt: TGTGCTAGTGGTTTGGCCAAAGCGGACCTGGAGACCCAGTACTTC
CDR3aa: CASGLAKADLETQYF

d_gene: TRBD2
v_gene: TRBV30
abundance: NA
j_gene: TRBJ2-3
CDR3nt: TGTGCCTGGAGTAATCCCCCTAGCGGGGCGGATACGCAGTATTTT
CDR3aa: CAWSNPPSGADTQYF

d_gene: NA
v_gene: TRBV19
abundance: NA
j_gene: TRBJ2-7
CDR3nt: TGTGCCAGTAGTATAGATTTCGCGGGGAGAAGCTACGAGCAGTACTTC
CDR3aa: CASSIDFAGRSYEQYF

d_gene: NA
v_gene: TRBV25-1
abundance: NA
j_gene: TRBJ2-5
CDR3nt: TGTGCCAGCAGTGAATTCCCCTCTGAGACCCAGTACTTC
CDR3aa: CASSEFPSETQYF

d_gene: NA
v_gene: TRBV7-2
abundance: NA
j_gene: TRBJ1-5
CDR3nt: TGTGCCAGCAGCTCGTCTAGAGGCCAGCCCCAGCATTTT
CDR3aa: CASSSSRGQPQHF

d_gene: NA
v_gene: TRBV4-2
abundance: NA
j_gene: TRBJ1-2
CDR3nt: TGTGCCAGCAGCCAAGATTGGGGCAGGGTAAACTATGGCTACACCTTC
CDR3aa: CASSQDWGRVNYGYTF

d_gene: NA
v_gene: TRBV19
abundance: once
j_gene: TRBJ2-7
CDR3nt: TGTGCCAGTAGTCCGCAAAGGGGGAGTCTGTACGAGCAGTACTTC
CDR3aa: CASSPQRGSLYEQYF

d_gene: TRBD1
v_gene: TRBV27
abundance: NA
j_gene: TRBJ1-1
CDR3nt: TGTGCCAGCAGGAGACAGGGGAAGTACAACACTGAAGCTTTCTTT
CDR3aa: CASRRQGKYNTEAFF

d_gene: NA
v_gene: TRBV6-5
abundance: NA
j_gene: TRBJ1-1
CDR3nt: TGTGCCGGCAACCGGGAGGGGGCTGAAGCTTTCTTT
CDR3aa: CAGNREGAEAFF

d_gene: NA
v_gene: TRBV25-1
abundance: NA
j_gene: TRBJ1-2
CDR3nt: TGTGCCAGCAGTGAATATGATCGTGGCTCCCCCAGGGACTATGGCTACACCTTC
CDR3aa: CASSEYDRGSPRDYGYTF

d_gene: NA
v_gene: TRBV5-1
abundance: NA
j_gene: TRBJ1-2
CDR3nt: TGCGCCAGCAGCACCCAGGGTTTGGACTATGGCTACACCTTC
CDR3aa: CASSTQGLDYGYTF

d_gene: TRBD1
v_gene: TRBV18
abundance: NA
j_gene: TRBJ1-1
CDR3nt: TGTGCCAGCTCACACACCTGGACAGGGGGCCGTAACACTGAAGCTTTCTTT
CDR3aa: CASSHTWTGGRNTEAFF

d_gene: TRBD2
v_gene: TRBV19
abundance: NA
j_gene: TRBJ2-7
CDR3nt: TGTGCCAGGGGTTTAGTGCGGGGGAGGTACGAGCAGTACTTC
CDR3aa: CARGLVRGRYEQYF

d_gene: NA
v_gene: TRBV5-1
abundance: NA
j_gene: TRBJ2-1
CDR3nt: TGCGCCAGCAGCTTGGGGGGGGCCGACAGGGACAATGAGCAGTTCTTC
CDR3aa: CASSLGGADRDNEQFF

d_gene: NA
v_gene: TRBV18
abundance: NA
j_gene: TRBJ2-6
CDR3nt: TGTGCCAGCTCGCGGGACCTATCCTCTGGGGCCAACGTCCTGACTTTC
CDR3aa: CASSRDLSSGANVLTF